The 27 T cell receptor beta chains listed next were all sequenced from one sample in a study of Ad26.COV2.S vaccination and SARS-CoV-2 variants. Data came from immunoSEQ multiplex PCR; TCRdb stores just in-frame clones and leaves some out. This table holds some 250,000 clones, roughly 90% found once. Treatment reported: over 15 received Ad26.COV2.S at low or high dose, single or two shots; several received placebo; per-sample allocation not given. Samples were taken on day 63 after the first vaccine or placebo injection. The source was peripheral blood, collected in a trial of Ad26.COV2.S vaccine versus placebo. These receptor sequences come from a person aged 18-65 years who received the Ad26.COV2.S COVID-19 vaccine or a placebo.

V gene TRBV6-6 combines with J gene TRBJ1-5; no clear D gene. Trimming removed 5 bases at V and 0 bases at J, with 8 bases between. This CDR3 spans 14 amino acids. Germline assignment: CDR1 MNHNY and CDR2 SVGAGI (reference sequence). The CDR3 DNA is TGTGCCAGCAGTCAGTCAAGTAGCAATCAGCCCCAGCATTTT. Translation: CASSQSSSNQPQHF.

The V gene is TRBV6-6, the J gene TRBJ2-1; 8 bases match TRBD2. The V and J ends lost 6 bases and 0 bases, in that order; junction bases with no gene match: 10. The CDR3 has 17 amino acids. In germline, CDR1 is MNHNY, CDR2 SVGAGI (reference sequence). CDR3 coding DNA: TGTGCCAGCAGACGAACCCCCGGGACTAGCTCCTACAATGAGCAGTTCTTC. Encoded protein: CASRRTPGTSSYNEQFF.

The gene calls are TRBV7-8 and TRBJ2-3, with 12 bases identical to TRBD2. CDR3 length equals 15 residues. Unmatched junction bases numbered 4, after V lost 5 bases and J lost 4 bases. In germline, CDR1 is SGHVS, CDR2 FQNEAQ. CDR3 in DNA: TGTGCCAGCAGCGGCCGACTAGCGGGGGCAGATACGCAGTATTTT. This gives the protein CASSGRLAGADTQYF.

V and J are TRBV6-6 and TRBJ2-5, with 11 bases identical to TRBD2. J gave up 6 bases and V 5 bases, and 20 bases lay outside the gene matches. CDR1 is MNHNY, CDR2 SVGAGI, per germline (reference sequence). The CDR3 has 19 amino acids. The CDR3 nucleotides read TGTGCCAGCAGTCCCACGGTGGCTAGCGGGGGGCCCCCGGGGAAGACCCAGTACTTC. Translation gives CASSPTVASGGPPGKTQYF.

The chain recombines TRBV19 with TRBJ1-6; TRBD1 matches at 10 bases. The CDR3 length is 15 residues. The germline V gene has CDR1 LNHDA and CDR2 SQIVND (reference sequence). V shed 8 bases and J 10 bases; nucleotides not matched to a gene: 11. The CDR3 loop is CASSPGQGIGSPLHF. CDR3 nucleotides: TGTGCCAGTTCACCGGGACAGGGGATAGGATCACCCCTCCACTTT.

The chain carries TRBV14 and TRBJ1-3; a possible D gene is TRBD1 (5 bases). V was pared by 1 base and J by 0 bases, with 13 bases between. The CDR3 runs to 17 residues. Germline V CDR1 and CDR2: SGHDN, FVKESK. Here the CDR3 DNA reads TGTGCCAGCAGCCAAGCCTGGGGGGGGAGCTCTGGAAACACCATATATTTT. It encodes CASSQAWGGSSGNTIYF.

This clone has only one observation. The chain employs TRBV19 and TRBJ1-2; the D is unclear. Trimming took off 4 bases at V and 5 bases at J, with 11 bases between the two ends. The CDR3 consists of 13 residues. Germline V gives CDR1 LNHDA, CDR2 SQIVND (reference sequence). This CDR3 is CASSRPQEYGYTF. CDR3 bases: TGTGCCAGTAGTAGACCCCAAGAGTATGGCTACACCTTC.

The gene calls are TRBV30 and TRBJ1-2, with a weak D call TRBD1 (5 bases). The V end was cut by 2 bases, the J end by 5 bases, with 12 bases between. The germline V gene has CDR1 GTSNPN and CDR2 SVGIG (reference sequence). CDR3 length: 13 residues. CDR3 loop: CAWSSQGSYGYTF. Written as DNA, the CDR3 is TGTGCCTGGAGTTCCCAGGGCTCGTATGGCTACACCTTC.

This clone was seen just once. The chain couples TRBV28 to TRBJ2-6, with 11 bases fitting TRBD2. CDR3 size: 16 residues. Trimming removed 7 bases from V and 1 base from J; junction bases left unmatched: 3. The germline V gene encodes CDR1 MDHEN and CDR2 SYDVKM. The CDR3, as DNA: TGTGCCAGCATAGCGGGAGGGATATCTGGGGCCAACGTCCTGACTTTC. Amino acids: CASIAGGISGANVLTF.

The CDR3 is CASSYSIRGDYGYTF. CDR3 in DNA: TGTGCCAGCAGTTACTCCATCCGGGGGGACTATGGCTACACCTTC. The chain couples TRBV6-5 to TRBJ1-2; D perhaps matches TRBD1 (5 bases). The germline V gene has CDR1 MNHEY and CDR2 SVGAGI. Deletions cut 0 bases from V and 3 bases from J, with 11 bases between. This CDR3 comprises 15 residues.

This clone was detected a few times. The chain is built from TRBV6-2 or TRBV6-3 and TRBJ2-5, with TRBD2 identical over 15 bases. Germline trimming cut 5 bases from V and 5 bases from J; bases unmatched to any gene: 9. In germline, CDR1 is MNHEY, CDR2 SVGEGT. The CDR3 loop spans 17 amino acids. In DNA form, the CDR3 reads TGTGCCAGCAGTACCGGACTAGCGGGGGGGCATCAGGAGACCCAGTACTTC. Its protein product is CASSTGLAGGHQETQYF.

CDR3 coding DNA: TGTGCCAGCGGAACAGCTTCCTACGAGCAGTACTTC. This sequence encodes CASGTASYEQYF. The chain has TRBV6-5 and TRBJ2-7; no reliable D call. Looked up from germline, CDR1 is MNHEY and CDR2 is SVGAGI. The CDR3 totals 12 residues. The V and J ends lost 8 bases and 1 base respectively, with 9 bases between them.

The rearrangement uses TRBV27 and TRBJ2-7; D not certain. The V end was cut by 0 bases, the J end by 6 bases, with 0 bases between. Looked up from germline, CDR1 is MNHEY and CDR2 is SMNVEV (reference sequence). This CDR3 region has 10 residues. The CDR3 nucleotides read TGTGCCAGCAGTTTATCCGAGCAGTACTTC. Protein product: CASSLSEQYF.

This chain connects TRBV5-6 to TRBJ1-1; no definite D call. Per the germline V gene, CDR1 is SGHDT and CDR2 is YYEEEE. CDR3 length: 13 residues. Between the trimmed V and J ends, which lost 0 bases and 1 base, there was a span of 4 bases. CDR3 nucleotides: TGTGCCAGCAGCTTGGACAGGAACACTGAAGCTTTCTTT. Protein: CASSLDRNTEAFF.

Here the CDR3 reads CSVGGGTGQPQHF. For the CDR3, the DNA is TGCAGCGTCGGCGGGGGAACGGGACAGCCCCAGCATTTT. This chain connects TRBV29-1 to TRBJ1-5; TRBD1 is a possible D gene (5 bases). V shed 6 bases and J shed 7 bases, with 16 bases lying between them. There are 13 residues in the CDR3. Germline loops: CDR1 SQVTM, CDR2 ANQGSEA.

CDR3 sequence: CASSPTGADTEAFF. The CDR3 DNA reads TGTGCCAGCAGTCCCACAGGGGCTGACACTGAAGCTTTCTTT. The chain is built from TRBV7-2 and TRBJ1-1; 7 bases map to TRBD1. CDR1 SGHTA and CDR2 FQGNSA come from the germline V gene. The J segment lost 3 bases and the V segment lost 6 bases, leaving 7 bases of the junction unmatched. The CDR3 consists of 14 residues.

The rearrangement links TRBV3-1 (or the pseudogene TRBV3-2) to TRBJ2-3; 7 bases agree with TRBD2. This CDR3 has 15 residues. V was pared by 1 base and J by 4 bases, with 5 bases of the junction left unmatched. From germline, CDR1 is LGHDT and CDR2 YNNKEL (reference sequence). CDR3 sequence (DNA): TGTGCCAGCAGCCAAGTCGCGGGAGCCCCAGATACGCAGTATTTT. Amino acids: CASSQVAGAPDTQYF.

The V gene is TRBV28, the J gene TRBJ2-4; D uncertain. Trimming left V 4 bases short and J 0 bases short, with 10 bases between. Per the germline V gene, CDR1 is MDHEN and CDR2 is SYDVKM. This CDR3 contains 15 residues. CDR3 amino acids: CASSSSILAKNIQYF. DNA for the CDR3: TGTGCCAGCAGTTCCTCTATCCTAGCCAAAAACATTCAGTACTTC.

The gene calls are TRBV11-2 and TRBJ2-1; 8 bases agree with TRBD2. V was clipped by 3 bases and J by 4 bases; unmatched bases: 14. Germline values: CDR1 SGHAT, CDR2 FQNNGV. The CDR3 spans 18 residues. CDR3 amino acids: CASSLGPLFSGKYNEQFF. CDR3 DNA sequence: TGTGCCAGCAGCTTGGGCCCTCTTTTTAGCGGGAAATACAATGAGCAGTTCTTC.

The chain carries TRBV5-5 and TRBJ2-7, with a weak D call TRBD1 (6 bases). CDR3 size: 15 residues. Germline CDR1 SGHKS, CDR2 YYEKEE (reference sequence). V lost 0 bases and J lost 3, with 13 bases in between. CDR3 sequence reads: CASSLDRVFDYEQYF. Here the CDR3 DNA reads TGTGCCAGCAGCTTGGACAGGGTATTCGACTACGAGCAGTACTTC.

V usage is TRBV18 and J usage is TRBJ1-2; 7 nucleotides align to TRBD1. The CDR3 is 16 amino acids. J gave up 7 bases and V 2 bases, and 13 bases lay outside the gene matches. The germline CDR1 and CDR2 sequences are KGHSH and LQKENI. CDR3 bases: TGTGCCAGCTCACCAAATCCCCTGACAGGGAGAGGTGGCTACACCTTC. Protein product: CASSPNPLTGRGGYTF.

This clone was counted a single time. V gene TRBV19 combines with J gene TRBJ1-6, with a possible D match to TRBD1 (5 bases). Trimming took off 1 base at V and 8 bases at J, with 15 bases between the two ends. Germline values: CDR1 LNHDA, CDR2 SQIVND (reference sequence). The CDR3 contains 16 residues. The CDR3 region is CASSIGGRSMYSPLHF. CDR3 DNA sequence: TGTGCCAGTAGTATAGGGGGCAGAAGTATGTATTCACCCCTCCACTTT.

This chain uses TRBV6-4 with TRBJ2-1; D call uncertain. With 4 bases removed from V and 0 bases from J, the gap between germline ends came to 7 bases. This CDR3 is 14 amino acids long. Germline V CDR1 and CDR2: MRHNA, SNTAGT. CDR3 protein: CASSVQSSYNEQFF. The CDR3 DNA reads TGTGCCAGCAGTGTACAAAGCTCCTACAATGAGCAGTTCTTC.

The chain recombines TRBV11-2 with TRBJ2-5; D is ambiguous. Germline V lookup: CDR1 SGHAT, CDR2 FQNNGV. The CDR3 contains 14 residues. V shed 3 bases and J shed 1 base, with 9 bases lying between them. Here the CDR3 reads CASSFREIQETQYF. The DNA for the CDR3 is TGTGCCAGCAGCTTTCGAGAGATCCAAGAGACCCAGTACTTC.

The rearrangement uses TRBV5-1 and TRBJ2-2; D gene ambiguous. The CDR3 loop spans 14 amino acids. CDR1 and CDR2 from the germline V gene are SGHRS and YFSETQ. Trimming shortened V by 1 base and J by 7 bases, and 11 bases separated the two germline ends. For the CDR3, the DNA is TGCGCCAGCAGCTTGAGTCAGGTCGGCGGGGAGCTGTTTTTT. Its protein is CASSLSQVGGELFF.

J is TRBJ2-1 and V is TRBV4-1, with 7 positions matching TRBD2. The V and J ends lost 0 bases and 4 bases, in that order; junction bases with no gene match: 9. CDR1 is MGHRA and CDR2 is YSYEKL in the germline V gene. The CDR3 contains 17 residues. The CDR3 region has the DNA TGCGCCAGCAGCCAAGATGCCCTGGGGGGGATATACAATGAGCAGTTCTTC. Its translation is CASSQDALGGIYNEQFF.

V gene TRBV6-6 combines with J gene TRBJ2-7; D is undetermined. Trimming shortened V by 0 bases and J by 4 bases, and 13 bases separated the two germline ends. Germline V gene lookup returns CDR1 MNHNY and CDR2 SVGAGI (reference sequence). The CDR3 length is 15 residues. The CDR3 region is CASSYSASNRYEQYF. CDR3 DNA: TGTGCCAGCAGTTACTCGGCGTCTAATAGGTACGAGCAGTACTTC.